The clone carrying this T cell receptor (beta chain) was recorded at least ten times. Its antigen is unidentified. Genomic DNA templated the TCR beta VDJ and CDR3 profiling. TCRdb fed the reads into MiXCR, producing one record per CDR3 protein. The sample lists over 150,000 distinct CDR3 sequences; 45% to 60% were seen once. These data belong to a study of CD8+CD57+ T cells in acquired aplastic anemia. Background on the study: The average for DNA from sorted CD4+ and CD8+ cells was roughly 3 ug. Study-wide results and caveats: CD8+ Simpson's diversity did not differ significantly between patients and controls. Patients and controls turned out to have 25 to 30 CD8+ CDR3 sequences in common.

By flow cytometry, patients selected for sequencing had shown an expansion of CD8+CD57+ cells. The TCR comes from a human donor with aplastic anemia. The sequenced sample consisted of sorted CD4+, CD8+, or CD8+CD57+ T cells (not recorded which) from PBMCs.

Written as DNA, the CDR3 is TGCGCCAGCAGCTTAGGGTCTCCCCCAGATACGCAGTATTTT. Its protein is CASSLGSPPDTQYF. The chain uses TRBV5-1 and TRBJ2-3; no definite D call. CDR1 SGHRS and CDR2 YFSETQ come from the germline V gene. V was shortened by 2 bases and J by 4 bases, with 11 bases between the two germline ends. The CDR3 runs 14 residues.